This TCR beta chain was retrieved from a study of blood T cell repertoires in COVID-19 (dated by TCRdb to 2020 to 2021). Background for the entire study: The collaborator samples originated in the United States, Italy and Spain and spanned the acute and convalescent phases of COVID-19. The repertoires were made available in a free public database intended to serve as a resource for research on the immune response to SARS-CoV-2. Deeply sampled blood TCRbeta repertoires from subjects exposed to, actively infected with, or recovered from COVID-19 were included in the dataset. Samples were obtained from the ongoing ImmuneRACE study (first 160 participants) and from about 1,300 subjects provided by 6 global collaborators. The prospective study material was composed of cDNA or gDNA derived from T cells, B-cell-depleted T cells, or PBMCs. Where available, HLA class I and class II types were taken from metadata supplied by the sample provider and were not determined by assay-based typing. Sample metadata almost always included a de-identified subject ID, COVID-19 status, age in years and sex.

Enrolling through a virtual design, the prospective study's participants ranged in age from about 18 to 100 years and lived across roughly 23 United States geographic areas. In the prospective study, cohorts were assigned on the basis of participant-reported clinical history obtained from a screening survey and a study questionnaire. Exposed participants had been in contact with someone with a PCR-confirmed or clinician-diagnosed COVID-19 case within 2 weeks of study entry. Mobile phlebotomists in the prospective study collected whole blood, serum and a nasopharyngeal or oropharyngeal swab from every participant. Over a roughly 2-month period, participants in the prospective study had the option of providing additional blood draws and questionnaires. Before DNA extraction, blood samples from the prospective study were shipped at room temperature or frozen. The immunoSEQ Assay, a bias-controlled multiplex PCR, was used to amplify TCRbeta CDR3 regions from genomic DNA. In the source study's methods: The number of nucleated cells in each sample was estimated from the amplification of reference gene primers within the assay. To quantify the absolute abundance of each unique TCRbeta CDR3 rearrangement, sequence reads were collapsed and filtered. Productive Simpson clonality was computed per sample as the square root of Simpson's diversity index over productive rearrangements. The source is immuneACCESS, and TCRdb retained only in-frame sequences with V and J called. Part of the clones is not carried over; for the studies checked, unresolved V genes explain less than half of this, and the remainder is unexplained. V and J calls and clone size are copied from that table; D and trimming were computed from the DNA. The sample profile shows about 320,000 clones; 85% of them were found once. The ten largest clones add up to around 1.8% of the sample.

This clone was seen just once. Its antigen has not been determined. Base-call qualities are not available, and no considerably larger clone is one nucleotide away. Summary of the overall study and its limitations: The amount of clinical and demographic metadata varied by source and participant and was provided uncurated.

The origin of this receptor is a woman aged 25 to 39 who had been exposed to COVID-19. The specimen sequenced was PBMCs or T cells enriched from blood (not recorded which).

The DNA sequence reads TGTGCCAGCAGCCAATTCTACAGCCGATTGAACACTGAAGCTTTCTTT. It encodes CASSQFYSRLNTEAFF. The chain links TRBV7-2 with TRBJ1-1; the D gene identity is not certain. V loses 5 bases, J loses 0 bases, and the germline ends lie 16 bases apart. Its CDR3 holds 16 amino acids, cysteine through phenylalanine. Of all the DNA, just the CDR3 is kept, 48 bases in frame from base 1. Based on the germline V gene, the CDR1 and CDR2 sequences are SGHTA and FQGNSA.